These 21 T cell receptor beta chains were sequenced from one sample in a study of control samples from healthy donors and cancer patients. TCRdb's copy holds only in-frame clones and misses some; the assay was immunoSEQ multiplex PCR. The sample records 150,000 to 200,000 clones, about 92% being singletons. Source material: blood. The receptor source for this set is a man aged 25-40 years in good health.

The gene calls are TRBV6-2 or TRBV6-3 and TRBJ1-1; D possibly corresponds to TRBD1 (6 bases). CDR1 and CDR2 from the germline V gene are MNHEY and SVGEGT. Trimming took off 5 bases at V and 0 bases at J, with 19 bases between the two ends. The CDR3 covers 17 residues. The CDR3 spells CASSPYTIGQLNTEAFF. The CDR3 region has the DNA TGTGCCAGCAGTCCATACACCATCGGACAGTTGAACACTGAAGCTTTCTTT.

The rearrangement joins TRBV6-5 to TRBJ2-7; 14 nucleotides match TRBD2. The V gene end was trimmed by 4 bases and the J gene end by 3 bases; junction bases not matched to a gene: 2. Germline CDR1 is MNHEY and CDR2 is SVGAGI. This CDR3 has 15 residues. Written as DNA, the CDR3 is TGTGCCAGCAGTTTGGGACTAGCGGGAGTCTACGAGCAGTACTTC. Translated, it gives CASSLGLAGVYEQYF.

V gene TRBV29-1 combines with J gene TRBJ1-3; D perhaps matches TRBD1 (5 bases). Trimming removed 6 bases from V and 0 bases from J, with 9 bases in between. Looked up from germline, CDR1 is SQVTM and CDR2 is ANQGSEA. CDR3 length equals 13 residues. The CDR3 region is CSVLDSSGNTIYF. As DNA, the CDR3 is TGCAGCGTCCTTGACAGCTCTGGAAACACCATATATTTT.

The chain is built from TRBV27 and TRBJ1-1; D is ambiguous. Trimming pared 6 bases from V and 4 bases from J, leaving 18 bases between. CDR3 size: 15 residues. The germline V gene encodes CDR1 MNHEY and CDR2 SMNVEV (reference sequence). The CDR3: CASRTAGGVSTEAFF. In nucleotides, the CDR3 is TGTGCCAGCAGGACGGCCGGTGGGGTGAGCACTGAAGCTTTCTTT.

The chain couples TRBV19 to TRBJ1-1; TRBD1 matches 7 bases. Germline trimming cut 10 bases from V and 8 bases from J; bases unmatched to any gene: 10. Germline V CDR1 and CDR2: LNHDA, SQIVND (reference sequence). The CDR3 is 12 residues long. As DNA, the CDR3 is TGTGCCACCGTCACAGGGGAGGGAGAAGCTTTCTTT. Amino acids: CATVTGEGEAFF.

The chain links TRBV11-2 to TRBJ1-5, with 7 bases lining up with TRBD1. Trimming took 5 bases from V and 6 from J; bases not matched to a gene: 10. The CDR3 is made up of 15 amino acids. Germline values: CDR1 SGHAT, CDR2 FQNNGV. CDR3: CASSPGGRGIQPQHF. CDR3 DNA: TGTGCCAGCAGCCCGGGTGGCAGGGGGATTCAGCCCCAGCATTTT.

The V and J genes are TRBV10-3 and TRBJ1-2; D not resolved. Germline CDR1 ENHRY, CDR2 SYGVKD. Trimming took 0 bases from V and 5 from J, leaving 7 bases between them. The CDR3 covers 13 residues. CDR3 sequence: CAISESSEYGYTF. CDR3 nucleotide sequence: TGTGCCATCAGTGAGTCTTCAGAATATGGCTACACCTTC.

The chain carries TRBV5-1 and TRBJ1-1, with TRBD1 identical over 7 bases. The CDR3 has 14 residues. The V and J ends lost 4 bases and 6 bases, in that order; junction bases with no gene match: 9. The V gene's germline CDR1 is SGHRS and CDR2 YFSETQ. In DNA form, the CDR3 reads TGCGCCAGCAGCGGGGGACAGTCCAAGGCTGAAGCTTTCTTT. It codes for CASSGGQSKAEAFF. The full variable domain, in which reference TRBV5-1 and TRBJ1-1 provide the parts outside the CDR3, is KAGVTQTPRYLIKTRGQQVTLSCSPISGHRSVSWYQQTPGQGLQFLFEYFSETQRNKGNFPGRFSGRQFSNSRSEMNVSTLELGDSALYLCASSGGQSKAEAFFGQGTRLTVV.

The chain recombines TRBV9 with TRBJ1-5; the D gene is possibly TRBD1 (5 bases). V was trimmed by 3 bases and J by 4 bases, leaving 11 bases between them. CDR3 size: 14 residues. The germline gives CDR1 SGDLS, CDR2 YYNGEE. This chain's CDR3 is CASSGQGFNQPQHF. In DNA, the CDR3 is TGTGCCAGCAGCGGGCAGGGTTTTAATCAGCCCCAGCATTTT.

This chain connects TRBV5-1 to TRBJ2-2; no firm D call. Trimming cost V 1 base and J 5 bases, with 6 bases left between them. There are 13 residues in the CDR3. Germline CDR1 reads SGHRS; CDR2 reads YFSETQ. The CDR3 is CASSLRITGELFF. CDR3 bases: TGCGCCAGCAGCTTGCGAATTACCGGGGAGCTGTTTTTT.

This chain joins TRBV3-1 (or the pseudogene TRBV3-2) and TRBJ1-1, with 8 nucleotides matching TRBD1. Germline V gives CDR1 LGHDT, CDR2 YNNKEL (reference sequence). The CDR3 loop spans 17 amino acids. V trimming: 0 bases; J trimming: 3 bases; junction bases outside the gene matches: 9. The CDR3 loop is CASSQDSGVTGDTEAFF. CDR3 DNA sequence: TGTGCCAGCAGCCAAGATAGTGGGGTGACAGGGGACACTGAAGCTTTCTTT.

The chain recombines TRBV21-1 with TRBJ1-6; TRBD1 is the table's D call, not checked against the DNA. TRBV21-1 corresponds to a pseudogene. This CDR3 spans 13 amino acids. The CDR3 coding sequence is TGTGCCAGCAGCCCCCAGGGGCCCCTTACCCTCCACTTT. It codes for CASSPQGPLTLHF.

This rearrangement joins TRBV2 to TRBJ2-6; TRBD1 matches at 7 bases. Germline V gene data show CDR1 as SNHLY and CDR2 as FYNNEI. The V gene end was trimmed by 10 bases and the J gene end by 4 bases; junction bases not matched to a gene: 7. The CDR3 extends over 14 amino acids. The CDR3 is CATLDRVGANVLTF. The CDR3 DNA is TGTGCCACCCTCGACAGGGTCGGGGCCAACGTCCTGACTTTC.

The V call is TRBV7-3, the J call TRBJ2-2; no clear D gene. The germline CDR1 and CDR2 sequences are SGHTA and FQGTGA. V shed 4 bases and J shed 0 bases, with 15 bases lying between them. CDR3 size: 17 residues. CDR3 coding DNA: TGTGCCAGCAGCTCACGACCTTCGGCTCCGAACACCGGGGAGCTGTTTTTT. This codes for CASSSRPSAPNTGELFF.

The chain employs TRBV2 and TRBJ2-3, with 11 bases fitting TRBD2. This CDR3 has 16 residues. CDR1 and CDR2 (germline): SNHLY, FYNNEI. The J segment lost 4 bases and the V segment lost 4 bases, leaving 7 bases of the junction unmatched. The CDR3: CASSGASGRWADTQYF. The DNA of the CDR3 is TGTGCCAGCAGTGGCGCTAGCGGGAGGTGGGCAGATACGCAGTATTTT.

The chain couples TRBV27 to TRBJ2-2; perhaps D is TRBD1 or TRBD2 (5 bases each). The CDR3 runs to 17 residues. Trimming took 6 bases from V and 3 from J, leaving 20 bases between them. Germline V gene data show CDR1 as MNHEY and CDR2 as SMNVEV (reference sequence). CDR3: CASSQDRGASYTGELFF. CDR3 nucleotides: TGTGCCAGCAGCCAGGATCGAGGGGCAAGTTACACCGGGGAGCTGTTTTTT.

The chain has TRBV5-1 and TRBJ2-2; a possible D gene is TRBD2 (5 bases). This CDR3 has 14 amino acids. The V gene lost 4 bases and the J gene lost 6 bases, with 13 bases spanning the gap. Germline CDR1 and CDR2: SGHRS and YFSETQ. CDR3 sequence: CASSPTGSSGELFF. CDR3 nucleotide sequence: TGCGCCAGCAGCCCCACGGGGAGTTCCGGGGAGCTGTTTTTT. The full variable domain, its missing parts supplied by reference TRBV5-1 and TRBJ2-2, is KAGVTQTPRYLIKTRGQQVTLSCSPISGHRSVSWYQQTPGQGLQFLFEYFSETQRNKGNFPGRFSGRQFSNSRSEMNVSTLELGDSALYLCASSPTGSSGELFFGEGSRLTVL.

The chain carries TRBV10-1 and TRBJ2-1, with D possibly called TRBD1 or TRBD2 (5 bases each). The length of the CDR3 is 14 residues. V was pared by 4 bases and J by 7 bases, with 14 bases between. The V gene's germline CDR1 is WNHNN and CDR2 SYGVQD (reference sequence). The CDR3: CASSASRAGNEQFF. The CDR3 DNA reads TGCGCCAGCAGTGCGAGCAGGGCGGGTAATGAGCAGTTCTTC.

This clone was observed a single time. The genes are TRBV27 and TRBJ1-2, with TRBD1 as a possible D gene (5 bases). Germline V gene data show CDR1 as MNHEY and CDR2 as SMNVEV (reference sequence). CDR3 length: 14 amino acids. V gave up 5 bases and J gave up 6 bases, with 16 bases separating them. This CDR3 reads CASSSGSGRHGYTF. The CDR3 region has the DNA TGTGCCAGCAGTAGCGGCTCAGGGAGGCATGGCTACACCTTC.

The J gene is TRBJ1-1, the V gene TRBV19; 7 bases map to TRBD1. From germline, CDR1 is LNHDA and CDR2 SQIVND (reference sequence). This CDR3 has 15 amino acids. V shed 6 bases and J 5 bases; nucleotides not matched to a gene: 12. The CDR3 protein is CASRNRGLMGTEAFF. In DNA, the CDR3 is TGTGCCAGTAGAAACAGGGGTTTGATGGGGACTGAAGCTTTCTTT.

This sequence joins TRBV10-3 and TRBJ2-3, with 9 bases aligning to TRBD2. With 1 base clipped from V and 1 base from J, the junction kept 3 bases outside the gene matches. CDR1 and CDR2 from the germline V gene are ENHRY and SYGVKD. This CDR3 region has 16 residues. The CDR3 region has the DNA TGTGCCATCAGTGAGTTTAGCGGGAGCGGCACAGATACGCAGTATTTT. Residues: CAISEFSGSGTDTQYF.